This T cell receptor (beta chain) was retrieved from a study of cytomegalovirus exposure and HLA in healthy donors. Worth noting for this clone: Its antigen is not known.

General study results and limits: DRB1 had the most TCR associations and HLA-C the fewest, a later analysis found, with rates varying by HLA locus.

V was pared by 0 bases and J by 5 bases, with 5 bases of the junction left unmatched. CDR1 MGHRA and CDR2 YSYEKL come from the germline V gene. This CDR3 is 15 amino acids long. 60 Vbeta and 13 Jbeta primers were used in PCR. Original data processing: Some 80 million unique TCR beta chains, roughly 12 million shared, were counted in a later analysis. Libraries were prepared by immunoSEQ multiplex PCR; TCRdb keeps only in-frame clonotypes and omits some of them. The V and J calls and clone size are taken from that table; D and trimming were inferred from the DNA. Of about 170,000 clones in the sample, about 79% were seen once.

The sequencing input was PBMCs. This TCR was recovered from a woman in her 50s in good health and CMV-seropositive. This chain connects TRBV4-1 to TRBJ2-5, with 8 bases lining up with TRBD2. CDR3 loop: CASSQDRASGETQYF. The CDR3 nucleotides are TGCGCCAGCAGCCAAGATAGGGCTAGCGGGGAGACCCAGTACTTC.